This T cell receptor (beta chain) was observed in a study of blood T cells in healthy people across ages. Regarding the study as a whole: Comparison with aged donors showed that long-lived donors had more naive CD4+ cells and higher diversity.

Remarks on this clonotype: Its matching antigen is unknown.

Alongside a J-beta primer mix, a sample-barcoded 5' primer served in a second PCR lasting roughly 6 to 12 cycles. TCRdb analysed the 5' RACE reads with MiXCR anew, one entry per CDR3 protein. This sample yields hundreds of thousands of distinct CDR3 sequences, of which over 40% are seen a single time; about 30% belongs to the top ten. The CDR3 totals 17 residues. V was pared by 0 bases and J by 0 bases, with 1 base of the junction left unmatched. Germline-derived CDR1 and CDR2 are LGHNA and YNFKEQ. The chain links TRBV4-2 to TRBJ2-2; 10 nucleotides match TRBD2. Sequenced material: blood. This clonotype was obtained from a man of 80 years or more in good health. The CDR3 here is CASSQELAGTNTGELFF. As DNA, the CDR3 is TGTGCCAGCAGCCAAGAACTAGCGGGGACGAACACCGGGGAGCTGTTTTTT.